This TCR beta chain was identified in a study of tumor-infiltrating lymphocytes in oesophageal squamous cell carcinoma. TCRdb called the PCR reads again in MiXCR, with one record for every CDR3 protein. The profile shows 15,000 to 20,000 distinct CDR3 sequences, 40% to 45% of them singletons. The CDR3 spans 15 residues. From germline, CDR1 is MNHNS and CDR2 SASEGT. The sequenced sample consisted of esophageal tumor tissue. This receptor was obtained from a male donor with esophageal squamous cell carcinoma. This chain connects TRBV6-1 to TRBJ2-5; no definite D call. The DNA end lines up better with TRBJ2-1; the J call may be wrong. The CDR3 protein is CASSEARLLGGEQFF. The DNA for the CDR3 is TGTGCCAGCAGTGAAGCGCGGCTACTGGGTGGTGAGCAGTTCTTC.